This entry is about one T cell receptor (beta chain). What it binds is unknown. Germline assignment: CDR1 MNHEY and CDR2 SVGAGI. After removal of 8 bases from V and 16 bases from J, the junction contained 12 bases not matched to a gene. CDR3 size: 12 residues. This table comes from immunoSEQ multiplex PCR, and its TCRdb copy is limited to in-frame clones, with some not included. The data show tens of thousands of clones, approximately 86% seen once. The entry originates in a study of radiotherapy plus CTLA-4 blockade in lung cancer. Overall study results and limits: Interferon-beta, together with early blood T cell clone dynamics, reportedly best predicted response.

The sequence was obtained from a human donor with non-small cell lung cancer whose response to radiotherapy plus ipilimumab could not be evaluated. Here the sequenced sample was peripheral blood, taken from a patient treated with radiotherapy plus ipilimumab. The chain employs TRBV6-5 and TRBJ2-1; TRBD2 matches 9 bases. The CDR3 protein is CASGHSGRMGFF. CDR3 coding DNA: TGTGCCAGCGGCCATAGCGGGAGAATGGGTTTCTTC.